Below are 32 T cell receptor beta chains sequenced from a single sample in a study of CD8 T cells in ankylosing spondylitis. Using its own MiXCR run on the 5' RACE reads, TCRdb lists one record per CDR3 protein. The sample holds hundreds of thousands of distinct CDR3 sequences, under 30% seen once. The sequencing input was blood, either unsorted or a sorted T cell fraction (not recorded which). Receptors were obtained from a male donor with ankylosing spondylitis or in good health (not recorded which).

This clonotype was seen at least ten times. The CDR3, as DNA: TGTGCCAGCAGCCTAGCGGGAGGGCCGGGCTACGAGCAGTACTTC. Encoded protein: CASSLAGGPGYEQYF. The V call is TRBV27, the J call TRBJ2-7, with 12 positions matching TRBD2. Germline CDR1 MNHEY, CDR2 SMNVEV (reference sequence). The CDR3 is 15 residues long. J lost 3 bases, V lost 6 bases, and 6 bases had no gene match.

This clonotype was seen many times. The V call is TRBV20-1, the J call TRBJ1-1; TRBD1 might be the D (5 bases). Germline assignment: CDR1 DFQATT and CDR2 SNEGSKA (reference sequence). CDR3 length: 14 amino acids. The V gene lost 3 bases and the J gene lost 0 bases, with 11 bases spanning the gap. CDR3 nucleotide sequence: TGCAGTGCTAGGTTTTCAGGGTTGAACACTGAAGCTTTCTTT. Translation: CSARFSGLNTEAFF.

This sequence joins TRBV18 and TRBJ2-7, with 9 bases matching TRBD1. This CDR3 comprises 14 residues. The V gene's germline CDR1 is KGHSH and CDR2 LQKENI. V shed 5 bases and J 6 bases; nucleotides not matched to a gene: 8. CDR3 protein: CASSSQGAQGEQYF. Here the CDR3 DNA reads TGTGCCAGCTCATCACAGGGGGCGCAGGGCGAGCAGTACTTC.

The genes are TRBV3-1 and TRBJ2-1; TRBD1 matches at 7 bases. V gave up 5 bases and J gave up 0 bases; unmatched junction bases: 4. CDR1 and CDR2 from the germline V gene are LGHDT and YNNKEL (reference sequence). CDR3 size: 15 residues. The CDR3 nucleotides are TGTGCCAGCAGCACCCGGGACAGCTCCTACAATGAGCAGTTCTTC. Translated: CASSTRDSSYNEQFF.

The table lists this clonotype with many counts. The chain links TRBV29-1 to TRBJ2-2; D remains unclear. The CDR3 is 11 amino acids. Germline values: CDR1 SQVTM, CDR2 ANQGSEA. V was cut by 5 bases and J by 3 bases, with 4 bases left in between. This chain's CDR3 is CSVTDTGELFF. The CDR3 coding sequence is TGCAGCGTTACCGACACCGGGGAGCTGTTTTTT.

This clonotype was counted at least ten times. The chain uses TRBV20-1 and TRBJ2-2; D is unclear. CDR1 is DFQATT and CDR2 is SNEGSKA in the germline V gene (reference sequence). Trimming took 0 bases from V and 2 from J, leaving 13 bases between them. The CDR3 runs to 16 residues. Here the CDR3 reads CSARDPAEYNTGELFF. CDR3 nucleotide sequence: TGCAGTGCTAGAGATCCGGCGGAATACAACACCGGGGAGCTGTTTTTT.

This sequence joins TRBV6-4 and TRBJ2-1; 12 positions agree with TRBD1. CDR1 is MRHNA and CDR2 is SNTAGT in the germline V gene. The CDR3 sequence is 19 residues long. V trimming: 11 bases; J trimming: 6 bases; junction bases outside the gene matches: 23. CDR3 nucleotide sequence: TGTGCCTTCAGTCCGGGACAGGGGGCTGGCGGGAGGGCCTTCAATGAGCAGTTCTTC. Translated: CAFSPGQGAGGRAFNEQFF.

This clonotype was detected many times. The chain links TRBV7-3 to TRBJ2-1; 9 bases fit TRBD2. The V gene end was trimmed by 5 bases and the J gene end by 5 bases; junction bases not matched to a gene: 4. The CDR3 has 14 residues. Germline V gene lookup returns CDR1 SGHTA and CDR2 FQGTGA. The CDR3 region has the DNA TGTGCCAGCAGCAGACTAGCGGCAGACAATGAGCAGTTCTTC. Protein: CASSRLAADNEQFF.

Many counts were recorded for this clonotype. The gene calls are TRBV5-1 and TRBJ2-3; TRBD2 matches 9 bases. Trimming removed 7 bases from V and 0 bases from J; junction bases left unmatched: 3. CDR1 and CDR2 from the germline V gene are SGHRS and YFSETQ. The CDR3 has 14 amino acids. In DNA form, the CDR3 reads TGCGCCAGCCGGACTAGCGAGAGCACAGATACGCAGTATTTT. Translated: CASRTSESTDTQYF. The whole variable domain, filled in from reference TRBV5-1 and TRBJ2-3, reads KAGVTQTPRYLIKTRGQQVTLSCSPISGHRSVSWYQQTPGQGLQFLFEYFSETQRNKGNFPGRFSGRQFSNSRSEMNVSTLELGDSALYLCASRTSESTDTQYFGPGTRLTVL.

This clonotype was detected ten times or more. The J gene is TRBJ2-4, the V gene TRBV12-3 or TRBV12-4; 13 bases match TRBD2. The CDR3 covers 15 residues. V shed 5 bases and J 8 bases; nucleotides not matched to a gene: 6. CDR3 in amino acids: CASSDRTSGSYIQYF. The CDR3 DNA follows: TGTGCCAGCAGTGACCGGACTAGCGGGAGTTACATTCAGTACTTC.

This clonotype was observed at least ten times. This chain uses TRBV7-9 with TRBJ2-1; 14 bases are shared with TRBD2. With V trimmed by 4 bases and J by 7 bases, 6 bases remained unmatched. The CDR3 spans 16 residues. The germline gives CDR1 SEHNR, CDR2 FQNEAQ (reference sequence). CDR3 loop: CASSSPTSGRENEQFF. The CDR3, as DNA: TGTGCCAGCAGCTCCCCGACTAGCGGGAGGGAGAATGAGCAGTTCTTC.

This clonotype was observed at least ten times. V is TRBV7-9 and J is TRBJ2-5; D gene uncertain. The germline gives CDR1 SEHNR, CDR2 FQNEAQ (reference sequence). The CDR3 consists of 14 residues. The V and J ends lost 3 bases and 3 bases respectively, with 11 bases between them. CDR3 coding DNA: TGTGCCAGCAGCTTCAGAGACCGCAAAGAGACCCAGTACTTC. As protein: CASSFRDRKETQYF.

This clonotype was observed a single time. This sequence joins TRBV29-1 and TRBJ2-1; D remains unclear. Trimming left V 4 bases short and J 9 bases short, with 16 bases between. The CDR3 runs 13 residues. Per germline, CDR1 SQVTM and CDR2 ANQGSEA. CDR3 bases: TGCAGCGTTGGTAGGAATAATCCTTCTGAGCAGTTCTTC. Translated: CSVGRNNPSEQFF.

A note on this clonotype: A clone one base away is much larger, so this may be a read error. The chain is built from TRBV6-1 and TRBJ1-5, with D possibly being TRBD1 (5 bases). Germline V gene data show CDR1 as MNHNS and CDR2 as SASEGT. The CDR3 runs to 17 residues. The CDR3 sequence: CASRPFPFGGDSQPLHF. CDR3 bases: TGTGCCAGCAGACCCTTCCCCTTCGGGGGGGATAGTCAGCCCCTGCATTTT.

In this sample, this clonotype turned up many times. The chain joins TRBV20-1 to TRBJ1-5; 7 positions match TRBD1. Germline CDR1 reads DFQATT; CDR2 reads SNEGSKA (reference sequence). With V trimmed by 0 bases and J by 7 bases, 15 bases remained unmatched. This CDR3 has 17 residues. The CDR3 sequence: CSARDLGGGLPIQPQHF. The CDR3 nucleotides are TGCAGTGCTAGAGATCTTGGAGGGGGCCTACCAATACAGCCCCAGCATTTT.

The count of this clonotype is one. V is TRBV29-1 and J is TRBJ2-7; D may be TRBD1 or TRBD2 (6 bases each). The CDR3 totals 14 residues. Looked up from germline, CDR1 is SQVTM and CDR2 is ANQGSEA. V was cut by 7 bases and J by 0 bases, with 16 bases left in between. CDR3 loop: CSAGDRFGSYEQYF. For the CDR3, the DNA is TGCAGCGCGGGAGACAGGTTTGGCTCCTACGAGCAGTACTTC.

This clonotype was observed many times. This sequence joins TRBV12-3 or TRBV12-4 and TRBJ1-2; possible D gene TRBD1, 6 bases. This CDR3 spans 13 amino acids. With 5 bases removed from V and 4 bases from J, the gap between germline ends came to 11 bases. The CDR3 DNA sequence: TGTGCCAGCAGTCAACAGGGTTCCTATGGCTACACCTTC. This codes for CASSQQGSYGYTF.

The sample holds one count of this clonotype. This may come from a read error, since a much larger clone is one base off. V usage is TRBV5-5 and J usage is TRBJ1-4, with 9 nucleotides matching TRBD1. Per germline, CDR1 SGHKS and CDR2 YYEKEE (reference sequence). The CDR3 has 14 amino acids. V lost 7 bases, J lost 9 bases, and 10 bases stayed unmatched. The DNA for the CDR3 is TGTGCCAGCGGGACGAGACAGGGGGATAAAAAACTGTTTTTT. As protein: CASGTRQGDKKLFF.

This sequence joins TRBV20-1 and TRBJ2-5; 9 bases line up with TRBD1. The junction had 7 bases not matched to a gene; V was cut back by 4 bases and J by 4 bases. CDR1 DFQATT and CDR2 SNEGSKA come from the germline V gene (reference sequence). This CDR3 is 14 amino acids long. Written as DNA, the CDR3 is TGCAGTGCTAAAACAGGGGGCGGAAGAGAGACCCAGTACTTC. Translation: CSAKTGGGRETQYF.

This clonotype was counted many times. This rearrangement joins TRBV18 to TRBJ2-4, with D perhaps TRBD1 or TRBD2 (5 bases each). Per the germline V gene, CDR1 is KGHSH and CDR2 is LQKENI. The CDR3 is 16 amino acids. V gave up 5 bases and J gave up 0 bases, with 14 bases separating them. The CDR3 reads CASSSGRGLAKNIQYF. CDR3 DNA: TGTGCCAGCTCATCGGGACGGGGATTAGCCAAAAACATTCAGTACTTC.

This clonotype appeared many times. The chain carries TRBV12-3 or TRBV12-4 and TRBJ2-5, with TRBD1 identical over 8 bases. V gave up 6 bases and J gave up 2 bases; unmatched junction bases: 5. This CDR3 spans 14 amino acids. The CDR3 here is CASSVRQGQETQYF. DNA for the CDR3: TGTGCCAGCAGCGTAAGACAGGGGCAAGAGACCCAGTACTTC.

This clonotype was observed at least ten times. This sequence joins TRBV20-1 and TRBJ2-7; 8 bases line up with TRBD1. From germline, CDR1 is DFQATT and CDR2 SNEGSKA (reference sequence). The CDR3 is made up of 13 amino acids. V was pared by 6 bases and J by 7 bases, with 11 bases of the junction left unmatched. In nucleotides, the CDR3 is TGCAGTGCCACCACGGACAGGGCGGGAGAGCAGTACTTC. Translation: CSATTDRAGEQYF.

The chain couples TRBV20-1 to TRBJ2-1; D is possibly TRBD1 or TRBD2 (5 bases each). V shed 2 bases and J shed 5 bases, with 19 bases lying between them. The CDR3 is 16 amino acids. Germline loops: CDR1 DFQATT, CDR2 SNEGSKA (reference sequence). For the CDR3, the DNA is TGCAGTGCTAGACCGCCGGGACCAGAGCAGCACAATGAGCAGTTCTTC. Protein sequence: CSARPPGPEQHNEQFF.

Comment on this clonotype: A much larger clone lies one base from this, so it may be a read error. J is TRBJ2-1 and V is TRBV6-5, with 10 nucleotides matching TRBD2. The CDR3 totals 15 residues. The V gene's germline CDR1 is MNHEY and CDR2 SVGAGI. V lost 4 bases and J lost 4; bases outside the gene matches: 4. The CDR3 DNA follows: TGTGCCAGCAGTTCAGCGGGAGGGGGATACAATGAGCAGTTCTTC. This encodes CASSSAGGGYNEQFF.

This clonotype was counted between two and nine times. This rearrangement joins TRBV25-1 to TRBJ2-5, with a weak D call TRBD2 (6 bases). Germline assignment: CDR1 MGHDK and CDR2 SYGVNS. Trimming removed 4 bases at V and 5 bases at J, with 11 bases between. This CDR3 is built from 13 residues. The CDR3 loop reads CASSGWAGETQYF. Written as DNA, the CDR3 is TGTGCCAGCAGTGGATGGGCGGGGGAGACCCAGTACTTC.

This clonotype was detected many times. CDR3 bases: TGTGCCAGCAGGGCCGGGACAGGGGGCAACGAGCAGTACTTC. It codes for CASRAGTGGNEQYF. The V gene is TRBV6-1, the J gene TRBJ2-7, with 12 nucleotides matching TRBD1. V dropped 6 bases and J dropped 5; count of bases not matched to a gene: 5. Looked up from germline, CDR1 is MNHNS and CDR2 is SASEGT. This CDR3 spans 14 amino acids.

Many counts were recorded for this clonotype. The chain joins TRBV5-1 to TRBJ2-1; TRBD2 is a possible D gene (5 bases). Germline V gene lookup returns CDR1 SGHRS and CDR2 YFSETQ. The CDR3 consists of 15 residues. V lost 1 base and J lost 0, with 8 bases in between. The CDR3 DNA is TGCGCCAGCAGCTTGCTCGGGGACTCCTACAATGAGCAGTTCTTC. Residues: CASSLLGDSYNEQFF.

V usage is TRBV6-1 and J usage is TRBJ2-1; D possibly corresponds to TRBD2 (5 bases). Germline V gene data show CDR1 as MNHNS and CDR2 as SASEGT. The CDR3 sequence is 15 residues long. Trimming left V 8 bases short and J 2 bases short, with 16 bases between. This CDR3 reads CASYTLATTYNEQFF. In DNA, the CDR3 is TGTGCCAGCTATACATTAGCGACTACCTACAATGAGCAGTTCTTC.

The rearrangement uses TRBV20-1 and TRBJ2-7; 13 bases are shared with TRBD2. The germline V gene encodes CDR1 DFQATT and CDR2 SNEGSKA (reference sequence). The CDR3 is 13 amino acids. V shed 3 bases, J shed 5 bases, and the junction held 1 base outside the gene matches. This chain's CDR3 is CSASGLAGDEQYF. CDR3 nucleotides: TGCAGTGCTAGCGGACTAGCGGGAGACGAGCAGTACTTC.

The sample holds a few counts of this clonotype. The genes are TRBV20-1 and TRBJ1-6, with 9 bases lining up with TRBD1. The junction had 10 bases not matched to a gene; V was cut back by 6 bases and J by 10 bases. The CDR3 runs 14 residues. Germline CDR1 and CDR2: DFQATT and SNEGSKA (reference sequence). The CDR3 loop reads CSARETGGYSPLHF. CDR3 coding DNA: TGCAGTGCCCGCGAGACAGGGGGGTACTCACCCCTCCACTTT.

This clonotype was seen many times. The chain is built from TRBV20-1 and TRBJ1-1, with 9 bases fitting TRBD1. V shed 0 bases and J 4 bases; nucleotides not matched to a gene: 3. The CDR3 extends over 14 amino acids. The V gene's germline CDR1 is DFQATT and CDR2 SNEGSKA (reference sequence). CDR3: CSARDYRGLTEAFF. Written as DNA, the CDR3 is TGCAGTGCTAGAGATTACAGGGGGCTCACTGAAGCTTTCTTT.

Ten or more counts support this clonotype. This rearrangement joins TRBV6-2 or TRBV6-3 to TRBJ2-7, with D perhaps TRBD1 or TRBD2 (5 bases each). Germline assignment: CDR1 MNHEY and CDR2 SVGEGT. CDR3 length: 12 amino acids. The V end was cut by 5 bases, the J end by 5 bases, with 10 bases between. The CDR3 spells CASSQTGHEQYF. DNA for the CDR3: TGTGCCAGCAGTCAGACGGGGCACGAGCAGTACTTC.